This T cell receptor beta chain was profiled in a study of T cell clonotyping in hematopoietic cell transplantation. Study results and limitations: At the given depth, recipient repertoires were over 95% de novo clonotypes. CD4 and CD8 repertoire contributions could not be separated without sorting. After transplant, recipient diversity fell while pathologically expanded clonotypes grew through day 180.

To note about this clone: The antigen is not known.

CDR3 length: 14 amino acids. Germline loops: CDR1 LGHNA, CDR2 YSLEER. V dropped 1 base and J dropped 7 bases, with 8 bases sitting between them. Data came from immunoSEQ multiplex PCR; TCRdb stores just in-frame clones and leaves some out. There are roughly 42,000 clones in the sample; 94% occur only once, and roughly 0.85% lies in the top ten. The specimen sequenced was peripheral blood mononuclear cells. The receptor comes from a woman aged 50 to 65 in good health. Some clones in this sample may be carry-over from other donors' samples. The genes are TRBV4-3 and TRBJ1-6; D is undetermined. The CDR3 DNA reads as TGCGCCAGCAGCCAAGTTTCGGAGAATTCACCCCTCCACTTT. This encodes CASSQVSENSPLHF.